This T cell receptor beta chain was obtained from a study of cytomegalovirus exposure and HLA in healthy donors. Study observations and caveats: Some TCR beta chains (more than 150 of them) were listed as cytomegalovirus-associated.

Both 60 Vbeta primers and 13 Jbeta primers went into the PCR. TCRdb's copy holds only in-frame clones and misses some; the assay was immunoSEQ multiplex PCR. Here the sample spans some 160,000 clones, less than 10% being singletons. Germline assignment: CDR1 SGDLS and CDR2 YYNGEE. The CDR3 is made up of 11 amino acids. V was shortened by 4 bases and J by 3 bases, with 3 bases between the two germline ends. As regards this clone: Its specificity is unknown.

The sequence was collected from a male donor in good health and CMV-seronegative. Sequencing input: PBMCs. The rearrangement uses TRBV9 and TRBJ2-3; D is unclear. This CDR3 reads CASSSTDTQYF. The CDR3 nucleotides are TGTGCCAGCAGCTCTACAGATACGCAGTATTTT.